This TCR beta chain was recovered during a study of blood T cell repertoires in COVID-19. Study at large: The United States, Italy and Spain provided the acute and convalescent COVID-19 samples. PBMCs, B-cell-depleted T cells, or T cells provided the cDNA or gDNA that made up the material.

Germline loops: CDR1 SGHTA, CDR2 FQGNSA. The germline V and J ends were trimmed by 2 bases and 7 bases, with 12 bases remaining between them. The CDR3 contains 14 residues. Profiling relied on immunoSEQ multiplex PCR, and the TCRdb table lists in-frame clones only, not all of them. This table holds about 53,000 clones, around 86% found once. The chain carries TRBV7-2 and TRBJ1-5, with D possibly TRBD1 on 6 matching bases. This sequence originates from a man older than 75 with acute or convalescent COVID-19. Material for sequencing was peripheral blood. CDR3 DNA sequence: TGTGCCAGCAGCTTAAACAGGGTGGACCAGCCCCAGCATTTT. This gives the protein CASSLNRVDQPQHF.